This entry features one TCR beta chain sequence. This CDR3 region has 15 residues. Germline V gene data show CDR1 as SEHNR and CDR2 as FQNEAQ (reference sequence). The V end was cut by 5 bases, the J end by 14 bases, with 25 bases between. The data stem from a study of Graves' ophthalmopathy and Graves' hyperthyroidism. Amplifying from RNA transcripts, the study obtained TCR beta CDR3 regions. HTBI-primed RT-PCR formed the first round, and a multiplex PCR formed the second. TCRdb called the multiplex PCR reads again in MiXCR, with one record for every CDR3 protein. The data contain 560,000 or so distinct CDR3 sequences, 39% of them singletons.

The TCR was taken from an adult man with Graves' hyperthyroidism. The chain carries TRBV7-9 and TRBJ1-5, with D uncertain. The sample taken for sequencing was peripheral blood or thyroid tissue (not recorded which). Written as DNA, the CDR3 is TGTGCCAGCAGCCCCCCGGAGACTAGCAGGTACAATGAGCATTTT. It yields the protein CASSPPETSRYNEHF.